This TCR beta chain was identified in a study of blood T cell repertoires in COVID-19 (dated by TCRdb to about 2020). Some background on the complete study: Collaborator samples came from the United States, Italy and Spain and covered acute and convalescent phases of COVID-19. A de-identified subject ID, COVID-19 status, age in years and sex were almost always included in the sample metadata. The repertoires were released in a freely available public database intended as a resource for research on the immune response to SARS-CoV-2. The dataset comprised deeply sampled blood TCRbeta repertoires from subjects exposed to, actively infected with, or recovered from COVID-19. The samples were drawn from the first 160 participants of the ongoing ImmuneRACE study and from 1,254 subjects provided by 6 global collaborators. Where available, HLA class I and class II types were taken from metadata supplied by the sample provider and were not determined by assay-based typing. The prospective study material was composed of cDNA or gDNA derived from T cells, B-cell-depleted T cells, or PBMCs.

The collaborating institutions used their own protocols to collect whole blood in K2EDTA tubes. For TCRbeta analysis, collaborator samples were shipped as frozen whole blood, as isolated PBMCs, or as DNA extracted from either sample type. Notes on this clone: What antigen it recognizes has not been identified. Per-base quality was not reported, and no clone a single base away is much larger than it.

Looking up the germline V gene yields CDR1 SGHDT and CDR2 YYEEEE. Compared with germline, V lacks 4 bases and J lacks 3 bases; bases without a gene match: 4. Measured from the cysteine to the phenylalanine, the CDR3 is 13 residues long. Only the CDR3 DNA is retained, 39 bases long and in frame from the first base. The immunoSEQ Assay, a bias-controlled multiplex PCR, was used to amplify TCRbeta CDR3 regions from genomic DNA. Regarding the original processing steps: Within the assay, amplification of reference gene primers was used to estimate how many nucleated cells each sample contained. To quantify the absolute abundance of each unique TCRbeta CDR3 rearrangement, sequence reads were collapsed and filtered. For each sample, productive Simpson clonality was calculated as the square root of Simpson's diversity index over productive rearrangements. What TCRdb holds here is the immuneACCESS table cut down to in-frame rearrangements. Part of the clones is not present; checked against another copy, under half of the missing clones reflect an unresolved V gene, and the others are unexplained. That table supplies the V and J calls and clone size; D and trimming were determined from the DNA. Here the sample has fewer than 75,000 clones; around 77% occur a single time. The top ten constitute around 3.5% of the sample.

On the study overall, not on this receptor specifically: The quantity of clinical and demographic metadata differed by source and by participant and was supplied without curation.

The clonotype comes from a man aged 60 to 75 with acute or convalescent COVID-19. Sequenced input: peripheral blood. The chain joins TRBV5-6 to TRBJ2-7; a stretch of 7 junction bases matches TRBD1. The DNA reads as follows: TGTGCCAGCAGCGGGGACAGAAGCTACGAGCAGTACTTC. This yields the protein CASSGDRSYEQYF. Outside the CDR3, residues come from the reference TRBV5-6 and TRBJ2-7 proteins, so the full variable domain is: DAGVTQSPTHLIKTRGQQVTLRCSPKSGHDTVSWYQQALGQGPQFIFQYYEEEERQRGNFPDRFSGHQFPNYSSELNVNALLLGDSALYLCASSGDRSYEQYFGPGTRLTVT.